This T cell receptor beta chain was captured in a study of cytomegalovirus exposure and HLA in healthy donors. Study-wide results and limits: Researchers reported from a later analysis that most CMV-associated TCR beta chains appeared HLA-restricted.

In the PCR, 60 Vbeta and 13 Jbeta primers were used. The data were produced by immunoSEQ multiplex PCR, yet TCRdb's version contains in-frame clones alone and is incomplete. This table holds over 110,000 clones, around four fifths found once. On this clone: The antigen remains unidentified.

This CDR3 spans 18 amino acids. Germline V gene sequence: CDR1 MDHEN, CDR2 SYDVKM. Trimming removed 6 bases from V and 3 bases from J; junction bases left unmatched: 14. Sequenced input: PBMCs. This receptor was taken from a woman in her sixties or seventies in good health and CMV-seropositive. The chain is built from TRBV28 and TRBJ1-1, with TRBD1 matching over 12 bases. The CDR3 loop reads CASSTPGQGAGYDTEAFF. The CDR3 DNA sequence: TGTGCCAGCAGCACGCCGGGACAGGGGGCAGGGTACGACACTGAAGCTTTCTTT.